A selection of T cell receptor beta chains follows, all from one sample in a study of T cell changes during pregnancy in multiple sclerosis. Some clones are missing from TCRdb's copy, which holds only in-frame ones; the method was immunoSEQ multiplex PCR. Of more than 55,000 clones detected, about 91% appear once; the ten largest clones hold around 3.3%. The input for sequencing was peripheral blood, taken after pregnancy. These receptors all stem from a female donor in good health, enrolled as a control in a pregnancy study. Both conserved end residues are part of each CDR3. The order of the fields is D gene, V gene, clone size, J gene, CDR3 protein, CDR3 DNA. A D gene is named only where the DNA matches it firmly. Clone size is shown for a subset of rows, as once, few, many or a class of expanded clone.

-	TRBV11-3	once	TRBJ2-5	CASSLDSRGPFRTATQYF	TGTGCCAGCAGCTTAGATTCACGGGGACCCTTCCGGACAGCGACCCAGTACTTC
-	TRBV7-9	-	TRBJ2-1	CASSLFSYNEQFF	TGTGCCAGCAGCTTATTCTCTTACAATGAGCAGTTCTTC
-	TRBV18	-	TRBJ2-1	CASSPDSGSYNEQFF	TGTGCCAGCTCCCCTGATAGCGGTTCTTACAATGAGCAGTTCTTC
-	TRBV6-6	-	TRBJ2-5	CASSRHREGETQYF	TGTGCCAGCAGTCGACACAGGGAGGGAGAGACCCAGTACTTC
TRBD2	TRBV9	-	TRBJ2-7	CASSVGLAGPEQYF	TGTGCCAGCAGCGTAGGACTAGCGGGACCCGAGCAGTACTTC
-	TRBV10-3	-	TRBJ2-1	CAISQDRQYNEQFF	TGTGCCATCAGCCAGGACAGACAATACAATGAGCAGTTCTTC
-	TRBV2	medium-sized	TRBJ1-3	CASSVDLSGQISGNTIYF	TGTGCCAGCAGTGTCGATCTCTCGGGACAAATCTCTGGAAACACCATATATTTT
TRBD1	TRBV6-5	-	TRBJ1-2	CASSWGQGTGGYTF	TGTGCCAGCAGTTGGGGACAGGGGACTGGTGGCTACACCTTC
-	TRBV20-1	-	TRBJ2-3	CSARDSNTQYF	TGCAGTGCTAGAGATTCTAATACGCAGTATTTT
TRBD2	TRBV19	once	TRBJ2-7	CASSMRGSSYEQYF	TGTGCCAGTAGTATGCGGGGGAGCTCCTACGAGCAGTACTTC
-	TRBV11-1	-	TRBJ2-5	CASSFGRTEETQYF	TGTGCCAGCAGCTTCGGACGGACAGAAGAGACCCAGTACTTC
-	TRBV27	-	TRBJ2-1	CASSLSNHEQFF	TGTGCCAGCAGTTTAAGCAACCATGAGCAGTTCTTC
TRBD1	TRBV11-2	-	TRBJ2-7	CASSLGTGGFYEQYF	TGTGCCAGCAGCTTAGGAACAGGGGGCTTTTACGAGCAGTACTTC
-	TRBV18	-	TRBJ2-7	CASSPESYEQYF	TGTGCCAGCTCACCGGAGAGCTACGAGCAGTACTTC
-	TRBV15	-	TRBJ1-4	CATKQGQANEKLFF	TGTGCCACAAAACAGGGACAAGCTAATGAAAAACTGTTTTTT
-	TRBV28	-	TRBJ1-1	CASSLFVNTEAFF	TGTGCCAGCAGTTTATTCGTGAACACTGAAGCTTTCTTT
TRBD2	TRBV5-1	-	TRBJ2-7	CASSGGGGGSYEQYF	TGCGCCAGCAGCGGCGGCGGGGGGGGTTCCTACGAGCAGTACTTC
-	TRBV4-3	-	TRBJ1-6	CASSQDRGSYNSPLHF	TGCGCCAGCAGCCAAGATCGGGGCTCCTATAATTCACCCCTCCACTTT
-	TRBV11-3	-	TRBJ2-7	CASSLRTALYEQYF	TGTGCCAGCAGCCTCCGGACAGCCCTCTACGAGCAGTACTTC
-	TRBV9	-	TRBJ1-1	CASSVELGSSTEAFF	TGTGCCAGCAGCGTAGAGCTTGGGTCTAGCACTGAAGCTTTCTTT
TRBD2	TRBV11-3	-	TRBJ2-1	CASSSLAGGYNEQFF	TGTGCCAGCAGCTCTCTAGCGGGAGGGTACAATGAGCAGTTCTTC
TRBD2	TRBV10-3	-	TRBJ2-7	CAIRGLVGSEQYF	TGTGCCATCCGAGGACTAGTGGGTTCCGAGCAGTACTTC
TRBD1	TRBV5-6	-	TRBJ2-3	CASSLRGGLQDTQYF	TGTGCCAGCAGCCTGAGAGGGGGCCTTCAAGATACGCAGTATTTT
TRBD2	TRBV7-2	-	TRBJ2-1	CASSSGFGGAYNEQFF	TGTGCCAGCAGCTCGGGGTTCGGGGGGGCCTACAATGAGCAGTTCTTC
-	TRBV27	-	TRBJ2-7	CASSLSLAMIYEQYF	TGTGCCAGCAGTTTGTCCCTAGCGATGATCTACGAGCAGTACTTC
-	TRBV9	once	TRBJ1-2	CASSVEEEPYGYTF	TGTGCCAGCAGCGTAGAAGAGGAGCCCTATGGCTACACCTTC
TRBD1	TRBV2	-	TRBJ1-1	CASSVGQGARMNTEAFF	TGTGCCAGCAGCGTGGGACAGGGGGCGAGGATGAACACTGAAGCTTTCTTT
-	TRBV5-6	few	TRBJ1-2	CASSLQGLSYGYTF	TGTGCCAGCAGCTTGCAGGGGCTAAGCTATGGCTACACCTTC
TRBD1	TRBV18	-	TRBJ1-2	CASSPVAGQANYGYTF	TGTGCCAGCTCACCAGTTGCGGGACAGGCGAACTATGGCTACACCTTC
-	TRBV11-2	-	TRBJ2-5	CASSFEGTQRETQYF	TGTGCCAGCAGCTTCGAAGGGACTCAAAGGGAGACCCAGTACTTC
-	TRBV6-5	-	TRBJ2-3	CASSSNSYTDTQYF	TGTGCCAGCAGTTCTAACAGCTACACAGATACGCAGTATTTT
TRBD1	TRBV4-1	-	TRBJ1-2	CASSRTGGSNYGYTF	TGCGCCAGCAGCCGGACAGGGGGCTCTAACTATGGCTACACCTTC
TRBD2	TRBV19	-	TRBJ2-1	CASTRRSGGSHSNEQFF	TGTGCCAGTACCAGACGTAGCGGGGGTTCCCATAGCAATGAGCAGTTCTTC
-	TRBV23-1	-	TRBJ2-7	CASSQSYGDIVSYEQYF	TGCGCCAGCAGTCAATCGTATGGGGACATTGTCTCCTACGAGCAGTACTTC
-	TRBV19	-	TRBJ2-7	CASSPGVGSYEQYF	TGTGCCAGTAGTCCAGGGGTAGGCTCCTACGAGCAGTACTTC
-	TRBV7-2	-	TRBJ2-1	CASSLSDSQGEQFF	TGTGCCAGCAGCTTAAGCGACTCCCAGGGGGAGCAGTTCTTC
TRBD2	TRBV4-2	once	TRBJ2-5	CASSPSALAQETQYF	TGTGCCAGCAGTCCTTCGGCACTAGCGCAAGAGACCCAGTACTTC
TRBD1	TRBV5-1	-	TRBJ1-6	CASSVGQTPLHF	TGCGCCAGCAGCGTGGGACAGACACCCCTCCACTTT
-	TRBV29-1	-	TRBJ2-3	CSVASGEDTQYF	TGCAGCGTTGCGTCGGGAGAGGATACGCAGTATTTT
TRBD2	TRBV6-1	-	TRBJ2-1	CASSELTGGYNEQFF	TGTGCCAGCAGTGAATTGACGGGAGGGTACAATGAGCAGTTCTTC